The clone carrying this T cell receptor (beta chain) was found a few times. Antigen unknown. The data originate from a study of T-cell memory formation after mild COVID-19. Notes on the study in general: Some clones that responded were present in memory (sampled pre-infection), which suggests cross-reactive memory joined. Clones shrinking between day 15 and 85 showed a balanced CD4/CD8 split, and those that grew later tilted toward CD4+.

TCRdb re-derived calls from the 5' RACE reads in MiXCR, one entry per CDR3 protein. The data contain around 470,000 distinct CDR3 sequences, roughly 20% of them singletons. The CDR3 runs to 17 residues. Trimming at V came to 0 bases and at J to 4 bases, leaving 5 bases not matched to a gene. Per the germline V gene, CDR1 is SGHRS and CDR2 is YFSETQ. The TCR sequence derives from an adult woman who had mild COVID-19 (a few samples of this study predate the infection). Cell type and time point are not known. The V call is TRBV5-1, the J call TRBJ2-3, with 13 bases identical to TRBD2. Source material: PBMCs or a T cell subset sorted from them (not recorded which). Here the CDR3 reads CASSLGTSGGAADTQYF. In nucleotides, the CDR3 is TGCGCCAGCAGCTTGGGCACTAGCGGGGGGGCAGCAGATACGCAGTATTTT.